The T cell receptor beta chain described here comes from a study of spatial heterogeneity in lung cancer. This CDR3 contains 20 residues. The trim removed 4 bases at V and 5 bases at J, leaving 16 bases unmatched. From germline, CDR1 is LGHNA and CDR2 YNFKEQ. Time point of the sample: sample taken at primary tumor resection. The study sequenced unsorted whole RNA from tumor, nontumor lung or frozen PBMC. This clonotype has a handful of counts. Each CDR3 protein is one row after TCRdb ran MiXCR on the 5' RACE reads. The data hold some 38,000 distinct CDR3 sequences, with 7.5% to 8% observed a single time.

The receptor was derived from a male donor with early-stage non-small cell lung cancer. The sample in question was PBMCs, obtained at surgery. The chain is built from TRBV4-2 and TRBJ2-5, with TRBD2 matching over 16 bases. The CDR3 region has the DNA TGTGCCAGCAGCCTACCAAACTCGGGACTAGCGGGAGGGCCTACTGAGACCCAGTACTTC. Its protein product is CASSLPNSGLAGGPTETQYF.